This TCR beta chain was found in a study of response to subunit inactivated influenza vaccine. Study results and caveats: That few new T cells are recruited by each seasonal influenza vaccination was the authors' suggestion.

The CDR3 has 13 amino acids. Germline V gene data show CDR1 as SQVTM and CDR2 as ANQGSEA. The V gene lost 6 bases and the J gene lost 6 bases, with 17 bases spanning the gap. Note on this clonotype: The antigen is undetermined.

TCRdb analysed the RT-PCR reads with MiXCR anew, one entry per CDR3 protein. The sample holds about 800,000 distinct CDR3 sequences, 21% seen once. This chain joins TRBV29-1 and TRBJ1-1, with D possibly TRBD1 on 5 matching bases. The sequencing used PBMCs from blood, collected roughly 5 days after vaccination. This sequence was found in a man aged 50-60 years who received an inactivated influenza vaccine. The CDR3 region is CSVLWDLAPEAFF. CDR3 nucleotides: TGCAGCGTCCTTTGGGACCTGGCCCCTGAAGCTTTCTTT.